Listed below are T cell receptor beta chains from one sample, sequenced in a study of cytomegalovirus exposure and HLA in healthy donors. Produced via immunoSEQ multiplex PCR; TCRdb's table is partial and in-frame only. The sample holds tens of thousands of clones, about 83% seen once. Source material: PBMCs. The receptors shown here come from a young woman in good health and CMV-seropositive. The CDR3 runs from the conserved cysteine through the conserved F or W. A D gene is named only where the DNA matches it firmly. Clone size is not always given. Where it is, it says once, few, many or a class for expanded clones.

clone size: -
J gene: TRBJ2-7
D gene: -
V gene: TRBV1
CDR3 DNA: TGCACCAGCAGCCGAAGGACTCAAATTTGGTACTACGAGCAGTACTTC
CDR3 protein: CTSSRRTQIWYYEQYF

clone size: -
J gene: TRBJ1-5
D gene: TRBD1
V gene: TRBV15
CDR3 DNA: TGTGCCACCAGCGACAGGGGGCTATCTTTTAGCAATCAGCCCCAGCATTTT
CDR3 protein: CATSDRGLSFSNQPQHF

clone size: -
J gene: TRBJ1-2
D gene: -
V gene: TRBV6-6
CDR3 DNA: TGTGCCAGCAGTTACTCGTGGGGCAGTAACTATGGCTACACCTTC
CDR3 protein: CASSYSWGSNYGYTF

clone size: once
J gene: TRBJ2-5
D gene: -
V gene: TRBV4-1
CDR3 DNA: TGCGCCAGCAGCGAAACAGGGCCCTACAGAGAGACCCAGTACTTC
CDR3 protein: CASSETGPYRETQYF

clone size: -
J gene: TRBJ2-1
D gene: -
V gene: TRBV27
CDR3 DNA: TGTGCCAGCAGAACTACAGGGCCGACACAATACAATGAGCAGTTCTTC
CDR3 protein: CASRTTGPTQYNEQFF

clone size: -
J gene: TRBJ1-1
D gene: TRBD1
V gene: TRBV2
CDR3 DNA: TGTGCCGGAGAACAGGGGGAGAACACTGAAGCTTTCTTT
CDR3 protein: CAGEQGENTEAFF

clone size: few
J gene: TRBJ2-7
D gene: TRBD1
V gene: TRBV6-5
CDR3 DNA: TGTGCCAGCAGTTACACCGGACAGGTCTCCTACGAGCAGTACTTC
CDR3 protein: CASSYTGQVSYEQYF

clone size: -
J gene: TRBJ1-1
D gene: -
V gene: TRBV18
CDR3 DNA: TGTGCCAGCTCACCCATCGACAGTGTGAACACTGAAGCTTTCTTT
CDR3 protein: CASSPIDSVNTEAFF

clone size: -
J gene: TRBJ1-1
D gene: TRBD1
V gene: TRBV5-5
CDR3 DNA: TGTGCCAGCAGCTTGAGGGACAGGACTGAAGCTTTCTTT
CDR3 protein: CASSLRDRTEAFF

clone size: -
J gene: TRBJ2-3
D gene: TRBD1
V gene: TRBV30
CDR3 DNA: TGTGCCTCGACAGGGAAACGCACAGATACGCAGTATTTT
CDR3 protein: CASTGKRTDTQYF

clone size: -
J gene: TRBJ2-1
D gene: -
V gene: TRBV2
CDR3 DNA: TGTGCCAGCAGTGAAGACAGGGTCACCTACAATGAGCAGTTCTTC
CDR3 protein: CASSEDRVTYNEQFF

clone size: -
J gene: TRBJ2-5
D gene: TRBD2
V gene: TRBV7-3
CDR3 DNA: TGTGCCAGCAGCTTAAGCGCGGGAGCCTTTGAAACCCAGTACTTC
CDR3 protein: CASSLSAGAFETQYF

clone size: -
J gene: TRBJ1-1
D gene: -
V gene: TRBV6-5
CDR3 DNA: TGTGCCAGCAGTTACTCCGGGGAAACCATGAACACTGAAGCTTTCTTT
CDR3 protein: CASSYSGETMNTEAFF

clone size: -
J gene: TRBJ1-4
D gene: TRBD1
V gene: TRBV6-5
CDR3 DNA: TGTGCCAGCAGTTACGGGACAGGGAACGAAAAACTGTTTTTT
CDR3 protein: CASSYGTGNEKLFF